A selection of T cell receptor beta chains follows, all from one sample in a study of blood T cell repertoires in COVID-19. The protocol was immunoSEQ multiplex PCR, while the TCRdb copy is restricted to in-frame clones and leaves out a portion. The sample contains around 220,000 clones, around nine tenths of which appear only once. Sequences were obtained from PBMCs or T cells enriched from blood (not recorded which). Every receptor here comes from a woman aged 45-60 years with acute COVID-19. Both conserved end residues are part of each CDR3. D genes are given only for firm matches.

J	V	D	DNA	CDR3
TRBJ1-4	TRBV9	-	TGTGCCAGCAGCCCAGGGAAAAGGGATGAAAAACTGTTTTTT	CASSPGKRDEKLFF
TRBJ2-7	TRBV21-1	-	TGTGCCAGCAGCAAAGGATGTCTAGCGGGAGGGCCTTTCCTTTTGGGTCGGTCCTACGAGCAGTACTTC	CASSKGCLAGGPFLLGRSYEQYF
TRBJ1-1	TRBV24-1	-	TGTGCCACCAGTGATTCTCGGGCCCCCGGGGGAGCTTTCTTT	CATSDSRAPGGAFF
TRBJ1-2	TRBV6-4	-	TGTGCCAGCAGTGACTTGCGGGGCTGGGACTATGGCTACACCTTC	CASSDLRGWDYGYTF
TRBJ2-7	TRBV19	TRBD1	TGTGCCAGTAGTTTGGGACAGCCCTACGAGCAGTACTTC	CASSLGQPYEQYF
TRBJ2-3	TRBV9	TRBD1	TGTGCCAGCAGCCAGGGGGCCGCCGCAGATACGCAGTATTTT	CASSQGAAADTQYF
TRBJ1-3	TRBV11-3	-	TGTGCCAGCAGCCGTGGTGGAGCTGGAAACACCATATATTTT	CASSRGGAGNTIYF
TRBJ2-5	TRBV14	TRBD1	TGTGCCAGCAGCCAAGATCTGTCAGGGGGCGCGTGGGAGACCCAGTACTTC	CASSQDLSGGAWETQYF
TRBJ1-5	TRBV12-2	-	TGTGCAAGTCGCTTAGTATACCGGACACATGGGTGTCAGCCCCAGCATTTT	CASRLVYRTHGCQPQHF
TRBJ2-5	TRBV18	TRBD1	TGTGCCAGCTCAACGTTGCCCGGGACAGGGGAGCAGACCCAGTACTTC	CASSTLPGTGEQTQYF